Here is one T cell receptor beta chain with its context. Its antigen is unknown. Measured with immunoSEQ multiplex PCR; TCRdb has only the in-frame clones, and not every one. The top ten clones hold under 80% of a sample with roughly 9,200 clones, approximately 74% of them seen once. The sample belongs to a study of siplizumab effects on memory and regulatory T cells. Study conclusions and caveats: There appeared to be greater diversity in naive T cells than in memory cells, and naive T cells seemed major contributors to the alloresponse. Mappable alloreactive CD4+ clones came from Treg cells less than 70% of the time on average with siplizumab, against 25% to 30% in controls. Siplizumab significantly decreased alloreactive sequences from unstimulated CD4+ memory cells.

This CDR3 has 13 residues. CDR1 and CDR2 (germline): MNHEY, SVGAGI. The V gene lost 0 bases and the J gene lost 3 bases, with 5 bases spanning the gap. The chain has TRBV6-5 and TRBJ2-5; the D is unclear. The sample consisted of effector memory CD8+ T cells sorted from blood. Specified subset: unstimulated CD8+ effector memory T cells. The sequence derives from a human donor in good health. Here the CDR3 reads CASSYSMEETQYF. CDR3 in DNA: TGTGCCAGCAGTTACTCGATGGAAGAGACCCAGTACTTC.